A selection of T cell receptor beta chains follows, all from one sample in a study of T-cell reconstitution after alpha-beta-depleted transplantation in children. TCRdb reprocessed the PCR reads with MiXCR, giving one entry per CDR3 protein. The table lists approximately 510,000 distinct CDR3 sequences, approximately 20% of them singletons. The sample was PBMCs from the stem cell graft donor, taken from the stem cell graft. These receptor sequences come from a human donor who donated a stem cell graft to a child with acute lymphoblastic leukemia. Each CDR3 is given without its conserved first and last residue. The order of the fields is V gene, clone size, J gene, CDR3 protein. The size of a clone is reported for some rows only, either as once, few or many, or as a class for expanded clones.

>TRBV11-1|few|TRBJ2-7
ASVSSYRPDTSTYEQY
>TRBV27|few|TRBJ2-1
ACMGAGADNEQF
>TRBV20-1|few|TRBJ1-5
SAIMGNQPQH
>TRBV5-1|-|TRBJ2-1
ASSLLGHVNNEQF
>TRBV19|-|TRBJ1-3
ASSMADSAIY
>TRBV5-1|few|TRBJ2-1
ASSSEVSYNEQF
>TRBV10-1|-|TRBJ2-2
ASRGADNTGELF
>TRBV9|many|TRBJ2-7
ASSPGDRAYEQY
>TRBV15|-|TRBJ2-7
ATTKGGSGTGDEQY
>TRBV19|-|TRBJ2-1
ASGPGTSNHEQF
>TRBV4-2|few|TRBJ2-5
ASSRDHQETQY
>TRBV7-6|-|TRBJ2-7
ASSLGPTHEQY
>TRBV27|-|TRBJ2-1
ASSSGLAGGDYNEQF
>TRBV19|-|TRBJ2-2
ATRTGGKGGELF
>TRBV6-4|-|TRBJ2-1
ASSESANNEQF
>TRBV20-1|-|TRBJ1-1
SARDPGAKNTEAF
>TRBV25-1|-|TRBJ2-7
ASRRDRVDEQY
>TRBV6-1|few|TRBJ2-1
ASSASGRASWEQF
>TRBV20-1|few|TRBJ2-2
SARDPAANTGELF
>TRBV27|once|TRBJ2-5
ASSFRGLGETQY
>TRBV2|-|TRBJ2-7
ASHLAGVNEQY
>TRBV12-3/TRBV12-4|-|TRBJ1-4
ASSLQGVGTNEKLF
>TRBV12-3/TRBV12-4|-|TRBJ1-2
ASSFSPQGIRHGYT
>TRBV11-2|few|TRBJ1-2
ASSPDTYYGYT
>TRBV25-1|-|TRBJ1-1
ASSWGRGNTEAF
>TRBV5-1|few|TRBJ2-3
ASSPGPTNWGTQY
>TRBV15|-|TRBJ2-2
ATSPQAREFPGELF
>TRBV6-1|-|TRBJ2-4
ASSPGLASNIQY
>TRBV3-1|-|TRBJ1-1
ASSQDDGRMNTEAF
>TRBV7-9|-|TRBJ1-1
ASSRSQASEAF
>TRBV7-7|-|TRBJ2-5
ASSSTSGSSETQY
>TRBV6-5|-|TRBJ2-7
ASSFRWAYEQY
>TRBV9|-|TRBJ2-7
ASSASGFEQY
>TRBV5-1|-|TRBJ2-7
ASSLGQRESVSYEQY
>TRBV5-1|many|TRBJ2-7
ASSLGLVSYEQY
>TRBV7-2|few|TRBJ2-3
ASSHLAGLVETDTQY
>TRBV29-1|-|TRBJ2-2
SALDGSNTGELF
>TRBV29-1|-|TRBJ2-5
SVQDFGTQY
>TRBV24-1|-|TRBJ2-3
ATSDLEGYATDTQY
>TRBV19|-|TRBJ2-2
ASFPPGQGGELF
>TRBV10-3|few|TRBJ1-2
AISEGLGGIYGYT
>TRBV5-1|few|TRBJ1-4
ASSLEGAGEKLF
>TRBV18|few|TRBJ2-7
ASSPTVRRREQY
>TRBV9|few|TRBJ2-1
ASSVEGGDEQF
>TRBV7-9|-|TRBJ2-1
ASSTGGTSYNEQF
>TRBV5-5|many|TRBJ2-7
ASSLGDGSYEQY
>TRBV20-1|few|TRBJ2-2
SARPAPGELF
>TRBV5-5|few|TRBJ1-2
ASSDAGTGYGYT
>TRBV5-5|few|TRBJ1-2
ASSSADRRNYGYT
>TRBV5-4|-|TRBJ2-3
ASSPGGREVDTQY
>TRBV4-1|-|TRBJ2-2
ASRERTGAEFGELF
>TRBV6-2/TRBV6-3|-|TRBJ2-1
ASSFRGFSGSASPDEQF
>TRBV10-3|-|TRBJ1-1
AISELGGRATEAF